The table lists the clone carrying this TCR beta chain with many counts. Its antigen is as yet unknown. MiXCR, run by TCRdb on the 5' RACE reads, gives a single entry per CDR3 protein. The sample carries approximately 240,000 distinct CDR3 sequences, 20% to 30% recorded once. The record originates from a study of CD8 T cells in ankylosing spondylitis. Whole-study results and caveats: Enrichment of disease-linked clones was reportedly significant in matched ankylosing spondylitis synovial fluid. Both synovial fluid and blood in reactive arthritis had previously been reported to carry some motif variants.

The CDR3 contains 13 residues. Unmatched junction bases numbered 5, after V lost 6 bases and J lost 5 bases. Germline-derived CDR1 and CDR2 are DFQATT and SNEGSKA (reference sequence). This TCR derives from a male donor with ankylosing spondylitis or in good health (not recorded which). The chain combines TRBV20-1 with TRBJ2-5, with 11 bases fitting TRBD2. Sequenced: blood, either unsorted or a sorted T cell fraction (not recorded which). The CDR3 DNA is TGCAGTGCAAATAGCGGGGGGGCTGAGACCCAGTACTTC. It specifies CSANSGGAETQYF.